This entry is about one T cell receptor (beta chain). The antigen remains undetermined. The data were produced by immunoSEQ multiplex PCR, yet TCRdb's version contains in-frame clones alone and is incomplete. Of a few hundred thousand clones in the sample, around nine tenths were seen once. These data originate in a study of Ad26.COV2.S vaccination and SARS-CoV-2 variants. Across the study: Dosing was one shot or two shots 56 days apart.

Treatment given: 15 to 20 received Ad26.COV2.S at low or high dose, single or two shots; 5 received placebo; per-sample allocation not given. Following the first vaccine or placebo injection, samples were taken on day 63. The study used a vaccine consisting of an Ad26 vector that expressed Wuhan-strain SARS-CoV-2 spike. Germline V gene sequence: CDR1 MDHEN, CDR2 SYDVKM. This CDR3 is 14 amino acids long. Trimming took off 3 bases at V and 4 bases at J, with 10 bases between the two ends. Study-wide findings and caveats: Vaccine recipients showed a spike-specific TCR breadth that was higher than in placebo recipients. Measurement of non-spike TCR breadth gave similar results in vaccine and placebo recipients.

V and J are TRBV28 and TRBJ1-5, with unresolved D. The receptor was derived from a person aged 18-65 years who received the Ad26.COV2.S COVID-19 vaccine or a placebo. The sample was peripheral blood, taken in a trial of Ad26.COV2.S vaccine versus placebo. CDR3 region: CASSFIGFNQPQHF. In nucleotides, the CDR3 is TGTGCCAGCAGTTTCATCGGATTTAATCAGCCCCAGCATTTT.